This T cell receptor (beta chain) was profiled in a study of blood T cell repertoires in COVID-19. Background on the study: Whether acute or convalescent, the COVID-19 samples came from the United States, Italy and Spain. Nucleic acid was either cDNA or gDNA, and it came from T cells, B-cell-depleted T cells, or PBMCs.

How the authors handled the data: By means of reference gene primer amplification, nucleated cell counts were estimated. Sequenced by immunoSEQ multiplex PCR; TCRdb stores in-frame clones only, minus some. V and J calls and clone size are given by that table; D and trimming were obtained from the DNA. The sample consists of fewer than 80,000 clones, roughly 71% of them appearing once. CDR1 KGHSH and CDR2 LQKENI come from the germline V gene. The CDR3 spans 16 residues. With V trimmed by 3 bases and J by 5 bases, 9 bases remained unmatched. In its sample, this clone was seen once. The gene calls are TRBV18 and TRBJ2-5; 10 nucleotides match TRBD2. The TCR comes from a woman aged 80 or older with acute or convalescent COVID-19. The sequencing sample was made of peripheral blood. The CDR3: CASSPGTSDKYETQYF. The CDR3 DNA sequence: TGTGCCAGCTCACCTGGGACTAGCGATAAGTATGAGACCCAGTACTTC.